This TCR beta chain is from a study of cytomegalovirus exposure and HLA in healthy donors. Study-level background: From donors who were HLA-typed, an early data release held around 85 million unique TCRs.

The study ran its PCR with 60 Vbeta and 13 Jbeta primers. Profiling relied on immunoSEQ multiplex PCR, and the TCRdb table lists in-frame clones only, not all of them. Among roughly 140,000 clones listed, over 70% were seen once. Details on this clone: Its antigen remains unidentified.

Findings and limits, study-wide: V segments that were indistinguishable, TRBV6-2 and TRBV6-3 among them, were omitted from analysis. The classifier reportedly diagnosed cytomegalovirus status with high sensitivity and specificity. Later analysis suggested most CMV-associated TCR beta chains were HLA-restricted.

V shed 5 bases, J shed 4 bases, and the junction held 7 bases outside the gene matches. Germline assignment: CDR1 LNHNV and CDR2 YYDKDF (reference sequence). The CDR3 sequence is 15 residues long. V usage is TRBV15 and J usage is TRBJ1-5; 8 bases are shared with TRBD1. The sequenced material came from PBMCs. This receptor was obtained from a male donor in good health and CMV-seronegative. This CDR3 reads CATSQRTGLNQPQHF. For the CDR3, the DNA is TGTGCCACCAGCCAACGGACAGGGTTAAATCAGCCCCAGCATTTT.